This TCR beta chain originates from a study of T cell responses to AZD1222 COVID-19 vaccine. TCRdb's table, derived via immunoSEQ multiplex PCR, lists solely in-frame clones and lacks some. The sample holds under 170,000 clones, 90% to 95% seen once. This CDR3 spans 19 amino acids. Losses at the gene ends were 3 bases for V and 2 bases for J; bases not matched to a gene: 12. The germline V gene has CDR1 KGHSH and CDR2 LQKENI. This sequence originates from an adult in good health. This chain connects TRBV18 to TRBJ2-1; 11 bases map to TRBD2. The material was peripheral blood, obtained on day 0 of AZD1222 vaccination. The CDR3, as DNA: TGTGCCAGCTCACCCCTGGCCACTACTAGCGGGAGTGCCTACAATGAGCAGTTCTTC. This encodes CASSPLATTSGSAYNEQFF.